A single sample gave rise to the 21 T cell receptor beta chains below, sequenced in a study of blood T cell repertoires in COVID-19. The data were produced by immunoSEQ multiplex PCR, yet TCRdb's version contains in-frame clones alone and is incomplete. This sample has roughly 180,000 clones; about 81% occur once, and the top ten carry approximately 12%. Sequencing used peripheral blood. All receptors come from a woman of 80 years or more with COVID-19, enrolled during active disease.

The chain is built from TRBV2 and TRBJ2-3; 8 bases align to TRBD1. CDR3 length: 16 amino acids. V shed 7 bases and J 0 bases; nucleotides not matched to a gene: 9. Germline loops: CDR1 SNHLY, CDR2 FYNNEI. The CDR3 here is CASNGQGGTSTDTQYF. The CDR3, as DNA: TGTGCCAGCAATGGACAGGGTGGCACAAGCACAGATACGCAGTATTTT.

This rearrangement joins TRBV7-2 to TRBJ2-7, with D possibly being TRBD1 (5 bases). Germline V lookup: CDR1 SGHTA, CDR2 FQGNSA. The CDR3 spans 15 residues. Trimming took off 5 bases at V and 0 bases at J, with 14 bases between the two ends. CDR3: CASSLYRSASYEQYF. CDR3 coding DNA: TGTGCCAGCAGCCTTTACAGGTCCGCCTCCTACGAGCAGTACTTC. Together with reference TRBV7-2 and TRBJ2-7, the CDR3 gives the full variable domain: GAGVSQSPSNKVTEKGKDVELRCDPISGHTALYWYRQSLGQGLEFLIYFQGNSAPDKSGLPSDRFSAERTGGSVSTLTIQRTQQEDSAVYLCASSLYRSASYEQYFGPGTRLTVT.

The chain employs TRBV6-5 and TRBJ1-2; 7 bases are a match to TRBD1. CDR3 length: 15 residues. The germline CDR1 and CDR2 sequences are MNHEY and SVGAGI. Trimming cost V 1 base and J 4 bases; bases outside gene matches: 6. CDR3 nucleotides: TGTGCCAGCAGTTACTTACAGGGGCGGAGCTATGGCTACACCTTC. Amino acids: CASSYLQGRSYGYTF.

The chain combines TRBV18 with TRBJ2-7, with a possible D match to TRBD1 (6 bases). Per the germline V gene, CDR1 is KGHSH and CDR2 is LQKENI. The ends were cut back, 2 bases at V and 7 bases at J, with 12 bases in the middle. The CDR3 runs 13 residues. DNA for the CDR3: TGTGCCAGCTCACCAGGTGGGGGCAGGGAGCAGTACTTC. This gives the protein CASSPGGGREQYF.

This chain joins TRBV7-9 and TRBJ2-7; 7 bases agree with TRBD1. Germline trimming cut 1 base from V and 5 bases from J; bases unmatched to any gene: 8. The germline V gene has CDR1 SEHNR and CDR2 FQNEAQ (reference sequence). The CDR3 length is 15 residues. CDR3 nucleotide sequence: TGTGCCAGCAGCTTAGTACAGGGGTTTTTCGACGAGCAGTACTTC. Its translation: CASSLVQGFFDEQYF. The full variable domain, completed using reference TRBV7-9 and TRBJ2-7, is DTGVSQNPRHKITKRGQNVTFRCDPISEHNRLYWYRQTLGQGPEFLTYFQNEAQLEKSRLLSDRFSAERPKGSFSTLEIQRTEQGDSAMYLCASSLVQGFFDEQYFGPGTRLTVT.

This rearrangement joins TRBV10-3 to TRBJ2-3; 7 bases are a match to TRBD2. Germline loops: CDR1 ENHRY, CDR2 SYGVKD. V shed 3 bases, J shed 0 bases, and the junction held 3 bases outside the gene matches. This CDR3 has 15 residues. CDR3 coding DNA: TGTGCCATCAGTGAAGGACTAGTCAGCACAGATACGCAGTATTTT. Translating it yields CAISEGLVSTDTQYF.

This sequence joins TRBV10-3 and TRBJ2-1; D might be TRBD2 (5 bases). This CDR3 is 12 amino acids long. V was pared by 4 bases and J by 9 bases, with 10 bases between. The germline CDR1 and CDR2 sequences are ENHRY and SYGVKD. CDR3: CAISVSSGEQFF. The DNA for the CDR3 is TGTGCCATCAGTGTATCAAGCGGTGAGCAGTTCTTC.

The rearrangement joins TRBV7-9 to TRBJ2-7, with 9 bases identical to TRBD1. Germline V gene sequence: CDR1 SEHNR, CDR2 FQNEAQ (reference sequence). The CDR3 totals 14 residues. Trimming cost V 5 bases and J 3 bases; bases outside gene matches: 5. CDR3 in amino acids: CASSPRQGVYEQYF. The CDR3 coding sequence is TGTGCCAGCAGCCCCCGACAGGGGGTCTACGAGCAGTACTTC.

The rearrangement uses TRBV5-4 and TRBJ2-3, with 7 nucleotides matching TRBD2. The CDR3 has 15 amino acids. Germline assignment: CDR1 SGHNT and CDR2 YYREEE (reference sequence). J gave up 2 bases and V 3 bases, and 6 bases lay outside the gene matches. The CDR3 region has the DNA TGTGCCAGCAGCTCGGCTAGCGGTTCCACAGATACGCAGTATTTT. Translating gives CASSSASGSTDTQYF.

The CDR3 here is CASVSGNTEAFF. DNA for the CDR3: TGTGCCAGCGTGTCGGGGAACACTGAAGCTTTCTTT. The rearrangement joins TRBV2 to TRBJ1-1; D gene ambiguous. This CDR3 spans 12 amino acids. Germline V gene data show CDR1 as SNHLY and CDR2 as FYNNEI. Trimming took 8 bases from V and 1 from J, leaving 8 bases between them.

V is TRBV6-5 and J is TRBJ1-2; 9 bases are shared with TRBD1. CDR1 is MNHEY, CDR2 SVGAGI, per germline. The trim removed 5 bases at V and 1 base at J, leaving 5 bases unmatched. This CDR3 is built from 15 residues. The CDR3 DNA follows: TGTGCCAGCAGTATTGGGACAGGGCATAACTATGGCTACACCTTC. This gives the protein CASSIGTGHNYGYTF.

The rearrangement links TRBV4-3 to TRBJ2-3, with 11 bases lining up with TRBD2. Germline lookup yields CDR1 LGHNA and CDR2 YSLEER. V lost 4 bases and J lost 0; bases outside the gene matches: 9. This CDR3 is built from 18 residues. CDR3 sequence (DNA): TGCGCCAGCAGCCCGATACTTTCTAGCGGGGGGAGCACAGATACGCAGTATTTT. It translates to CASSPILSSGGSTDTQYF.

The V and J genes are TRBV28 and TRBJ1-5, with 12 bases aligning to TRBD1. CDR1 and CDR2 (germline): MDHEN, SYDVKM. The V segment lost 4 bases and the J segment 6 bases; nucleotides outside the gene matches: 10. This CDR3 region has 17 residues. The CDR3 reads CASSSGTGGRYSQPQHF. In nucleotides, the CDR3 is TGTGCCAGCAGTTCCGGGACAGGGGGCCGATACAGTCAGCCCCAGCATTTT.

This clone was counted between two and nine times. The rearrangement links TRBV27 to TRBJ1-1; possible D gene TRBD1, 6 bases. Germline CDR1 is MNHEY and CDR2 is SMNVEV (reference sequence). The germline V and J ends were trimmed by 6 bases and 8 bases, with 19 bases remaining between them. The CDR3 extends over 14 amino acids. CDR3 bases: TGTGCCAGCAGGACGTCCCAAACAGGGCGCGAAGCTTTCTTT. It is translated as CASRTSQTGREAFF.

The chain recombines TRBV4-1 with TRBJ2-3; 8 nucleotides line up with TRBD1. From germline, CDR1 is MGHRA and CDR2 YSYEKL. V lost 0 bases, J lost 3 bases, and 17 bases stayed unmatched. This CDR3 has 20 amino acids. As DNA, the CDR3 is TGCGCCAGCAGCCAAGAATGGATGGGTGGCGGACAGGGTGCAACAGATACGCAGTATTTT. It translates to CASSQEWMGGGQGATDTQYF.

CDR3 in DNA: TGCGCCAGCAGCCAAGGAGCGGGTCTATGGCGGAGGGGAGAGGTCACAGATACGCAGTATTTT. Protein sequence: CASSQGAGLWRRGEVTDTQYF. The genes are TRBV4-1 and TRBJ2-3, with D perhaps TRBD2 (6 bases). Trimming removed 1 base from V and 2 bases from J, with 28 bases in between. CDR3 size: 21 residues. Germline V CDR1 and CDR2: MGHRA, YSYEKL.

The DNA of the CDR3 is TGCGCCAGCAGCCAAGACGGGCCCAGGACTAGCGGTGGAGGGGAGACCCAGTACTTC. Its protein is CASSQDGPRTSGGGETQYF. The chain couples TRBV4-1 to TRBJ2-5; 10 nucleotides match TRBD2. V was clipped by 0 bases and J by 5 bases; unmatched bases: 15. The CDR3 sequence is 19 residues long. CDR1 is MGHRA, CDR2 YSYEKL, per germline.

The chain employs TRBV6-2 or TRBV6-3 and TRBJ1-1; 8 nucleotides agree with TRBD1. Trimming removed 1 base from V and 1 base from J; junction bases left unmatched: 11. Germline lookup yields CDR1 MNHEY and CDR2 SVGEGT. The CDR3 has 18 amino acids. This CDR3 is CASSYFPGGPGANTEAFF. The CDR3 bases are TGTGCCAGCAGTTACTTCCCAGGGGGCCCGGGGGCGAACACTGAAGCTTTCTTT.

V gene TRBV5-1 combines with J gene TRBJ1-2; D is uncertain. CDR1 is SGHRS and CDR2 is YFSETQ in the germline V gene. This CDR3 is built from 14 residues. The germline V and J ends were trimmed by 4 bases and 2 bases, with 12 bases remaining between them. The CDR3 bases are TGCGCCAGCAGCCTGCGGGCAGGCAACTATGGCTACACCTTC. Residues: CASSLRAGNYGYTF.

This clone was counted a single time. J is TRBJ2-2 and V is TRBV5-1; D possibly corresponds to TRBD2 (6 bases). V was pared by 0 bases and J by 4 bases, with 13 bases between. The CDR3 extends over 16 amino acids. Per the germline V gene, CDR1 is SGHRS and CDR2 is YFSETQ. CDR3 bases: TGCGCCAGCAGCTTGGCGTCGGGAGCGGGCACCGGGGAGCTGTTTTTT. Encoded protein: CASSLASGAGTGELFF. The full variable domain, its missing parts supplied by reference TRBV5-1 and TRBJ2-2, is KAGVTQTPRYLIKTRGQQVTLSCSPISGHRSVSWYQQTPGQGLQFLFEYFSETQRNKGNFPGRFSGRQFSNSRSEMNVSTLELGDSALYLCASSLASGAGTGELFFGEGSRLTVL.

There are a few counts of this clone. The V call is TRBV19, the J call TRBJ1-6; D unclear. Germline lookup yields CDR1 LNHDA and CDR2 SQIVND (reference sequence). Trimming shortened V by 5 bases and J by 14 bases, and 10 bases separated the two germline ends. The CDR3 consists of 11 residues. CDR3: CASSAQSALHF. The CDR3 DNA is TGTGCCAGTAGTGCCCAATCGGCCCTCCACTTT.